Below, 21 T cell receptor beta chains from the same sample are listed, as sequenced in a study of cytomegalovirus exposure and HLA in healthy donors. Assay: immunoSEQ multiplex PCR; the TCRdb copy retains only in-frame clones and omits some. The sample records under 250,000 clones, less than 90% being singletons. The sequenced sample consisted of PBMCs. These receptors came from a young woman in good health and CMV-seronegative.

The chain uses TRBV10-1 and TRBJ1-2; the D is unclear. This CDR3 has 13 amino acids. The germline V gene encodes CDR1 WNHNN and CDR2 SYGVQD (reference sequence). Trimming removed 0 bases at V and 8 bases at J, with 10 bases between. The CDR3 DNA is TGCGCCAGCAGTGAGTCTCGTACTGGAGGCTACACCTTC. It encodes CASSESRTGGYTF.

This clone has only a few counts. The V gene is TRBV6-1, the J gene TRBJ2-1; 11 positions agree with TRBD2. Trimming cost V 0 bases and J 8 bases; bases outside gene matches: 12. CDR1 and CDR2 (germline): MNHNS, SASEGT. The length of the CDR3 is 18 residues. The CDR3 loop is CASSEAPTLAGGLDEQFF. CDR3 coding DNA: TGTGCCAGCAGTGAAGCACCGACCCTAGCGGGAGGATTAGATGAGCAGTTCTTC.

J is TRBJ1-2 and V is TRBV10-1; D might be TRBD1 (5 bases). V was cut by 0 bases and J by 8 bases, with 10 bases left in between. The germline CDR1 and CDR2 sequences are WNHNN and SYGVQD (reference sequence). The CDR3 totals 13 residues. The CDR3 DNA reads TGCGCCAGCAGTGAGTCAGGGGCGCGAGGCTACACCTTC. This codes for CASSESGARGYTF.

The chain recombines TRBV7-8 with TRBJ1-1; perhaps TRBD1 as D (5 bases). CDR3 length: 17 residues. Trimming took off 0 bases at V and 6 bases at J, with 20 bases between the two ends. Germline-derived CDR1 and CDR2 are SGHVS and FQNEAQ. For the CDR3, the DNA is TGTGCCAGCAGCTTAGCATTCGTACGGGGGTTGGCTCCTGAAGCTTTCTTT. The encoded protein is CASSLAFVRGLAPEAFF.

This clone was found once. The rearrangement joins TRBV10-1 to TRBJ2-1; D ambiguous. This CDR3 is 11 amino acids long. V was shortened by 10 bases and J by 7 bases, with 11 bases between the two germline ends. Germline-derived CDR1 and CDR2 are WNHNN and SYGVQD (reference sequence). The chain's CDR3 is CATPSGNEQFF. The CDR3 DNA sequence: TGCGCCACGCCGTCCGGGAATGAGCAGTTCTTC.

CDR3 coding DNA: TGCAGCGTTGTTCGAGGAAATGGCTACGAGCAGTACTTC. As protein: CSVVRGNGYEQYF. The V call is TRBV29-1, the J call TRBJ2-7; no definite D call. CDR1 and CDR2 from the germline V gene are SQVTM and ANQGSEA. CDR3 size: 13 residues. The V end was cut by 4 bases, the J end by 3 bases, with 13 bases between.

The chain has TRBV5-8 and TRBJ1-2; TRBD1 matches 8 bases. V was clipped by 4 bases and J by 3 bases; unmatched bases: 5. CDR1 SGHTS and CDR2 YDEGEE come from the germline V gene. This CDR3 is built from 14 residues. CDR3: CASSPWDRYYGYTF. CDR3 coding DNA: TGTGCCAGCAGCCCCTGGGACAGGTACTATGGCTACACCTTC. Supplemented by reference TRBV5-8 and TRBJ1-2, the full variable domain reads EAGVTQSPTHLIKTRGQQATLRCSPISGHTSVYWYQQALGLGLQFLLWYDEGEERNRGNFPPRFSGRQFPNYSSELNVNALELEDSALYLCASSPWDRYYGYTFGSGTRLTVV.

This chain connects TRBV29-1 to TRBJ2-5, with D possibly being TRBD1 (6 bases). This CDR3 spans 13 amino acids. Germline V gives CDR1 SQVTM, CDR2 ANQGSEA. Trimming took off 6 bases at V and 1 base at J, with 12 bases between the two ends. The CDR3 bases are TGCAGCGTGGACCGGGACATCCAAGAGACCCAGTACTTC. Protein product: CSVDRDIQETQYF. Based on the CDR3 plus reference TRBV29-1 and TRBJ2-5, the full variable domain is SAVISQKPSRDICQRGTSLTIQCQVDSQVTMMFWYRQQPGQSLTLIATANQGSEATYESGFVIDKFPISRPNLTFSTLTVSNMSPEDSSIYLCSVDRDIQETQYFGPGTRLLVL.

This chain uses TRBV27 with TRBJ1-5; the match to TRBD1 covers 7 bases. V lost 5 bases to trimming and J lost 5 bases; unmatched junction nucleotides: 9. The CDR3 length is 15 residues. CDR1 is MNHEY and CDR2 is SMNVEV in the germline V gene (reference sequence). The chain's CDR3 is CASSGRDSRYQPQHF. DNA for the CDR3: TGTGCCAGCAGTGGCCGGGACAGTCGTTATCAGCCCCAGCATTTT.

The chain recombines TRBV30 with TRBJ1-1, with a weak D call TRBD1 (6 bases). V shed 4 bases and J shed 2 bases, with 14 bases lying between them. This CDR3 spans 14 amino acids. The V gene's germline CDR1 is GTSNPN and CDR2 SVGIG (reference sequence). CDR3 in DNA: TGTGCCTGGACAGGGGACCTCGTCAACACTGAAGCTTTCTTT. This codes for CAWTGDLVNTEAFF. Together with reference TRBV30 and TRBJ1-1, the CDR3 gives the full variable domain: SQTIHQWPATLVQPVGSPLSLECTVEGTSNPNLYWYRQAAGRGLQLLFYSVGIGQISSEVPQNLSASRPQDRQFILSSKKLLLSDSGFYLCAWTGDLVNTEAFFGQGTRLTVV.

V usage is TRBV6-5 and J usage is TRBJ2-7; possible D gene TRBD1, 5 bases. The CDR3 spans 15 residues. The V gene's germline CDR1 is MNHEY and CDR2 SVGAGI. Trimming pared 6 bases from V and 0 bases from J, leaving 15 bases between. The CDR3 region is CASSRTTRNSYEQYF. CDR3 bases: TGTGCCAGCAGCCGGACAACCCGAAACTCCTACGAGCAGTACTTC.

The chain recombines TRBV28 with TRBJ2-3, with TRBD1 identical over 7 bases. Germline V gene lookup returns CDR1 MDHEN and CDR2 SYDVKM. Trimming took 8 bases from V and 3 from J; bases not matched to a gene: 11. The CDR3 contains 15 residues. CDR3 region: CASATEGAPTDTQYF. In DNA, the CDR3 is TGTGCCAGCGCCACCGAGGGGGCACCGACAGATACGCAGTATTTT.

The chain carries TRBV19 and TRBJ1-5; no firm D call. V lost 5 bases and J 0 bases, leaving 23 bases between the germline ends. Germline CDR1 and CDR2: LNHDA and SQIVND (reference sequence). This CDR3 has 19 residues. In nucleotides, the CDR3 is TGTGCCAGTAGTGGGCACCCGGGAGTGAGGGTCGATAGCAATCAGCCCCAGCATTTT. It encodes CASSGHPGVRVDSNQPQHF.

This chain uses TRBV13 with TRBJ1-3; D remains unclear. Germline V lookup: CDR1 PRHDT, CDR2 FYEKMQ (reference sequence). Between the trimmed V and J ends, which lost 3 bases and 4 bases, there was a span of 10 bases. The CDR3 spans 14 residues. The CDR3 loop reads CASSLPRSGNTIYF. In DNA, the CDR3 is TGTGCCAGCAGCTTGCCCAGGTCCGGAAACACCATATATTTT.

The chain couples TRBV6-1 to TRBJ1-1, with D perhaps matching TRBD1 (5 bases). Germline V gene data show CDR1 as MNHNS and CDR2 as SASEGT. V was clipped by 2 bases and J by 3 bases, with 10 bases between them. The CDR3 extends over 14 amino acids. CDR3 sequence reads: CASSEQGLYTEAFF. DNA of the CDR3: TGTGCCAGCAGTGAACAGGGCCTGTACACTGAAGCTTTCTTT.

The CDR3 here is CASSPKGGSYNEQFF. CDR3 sequence (DNA): TGTGCCAGCAGCCCCAAGGGCGGCTCCTACAATGAGCAGTTCTTC. The chain combines TRBV5-4 with TRBJ2-1; the D is unclear. Per the germline V gene, CDR1 is SGHNT and CDR2 is YYREEE (reference sequence). Trimming cost V 4 bases and J 0 bases, with 11 bases left between them. The CDR3 is 15 amino acids.

The chain uses TRBV6-5 and TRBJ2-1; 8 bases are a match to TRBD2. The CDR3 is made up of 13 amino acids. Trimming removed 11 bases from V and 3 bases from J; junction bases left unmatched: 6. From germline, CDR1 is MNHEY and CDR2 SVGAGI. CDR3 amino acids: CAVGLAVYNEQFF. The CDR3 DNA follows: TGTGCCGTAGGACTAGCAGTCTACAATGAGCAGTTCTTC.

This clone was found once. The rearrangement links TRBV13 to TRBJ1-1; D perhaps matches TRBD1 (5 bases). Trimming shortened V by 3 bases and J by 6 bases, and 20 bases separated the two germline ends. The CDR3 has 16 residues. Germline V gene lookup returns CDR1 PRHDT and CDR2 FYEKMQ (reference sequence). This CDR3 is CASSFPGSKRGAEAFF. CDR3 coding DNA: TGTGCCAGCAGCTTTCCGGGGTCAAAGAGGGGAGCTGAAGCTTTCTTT.

J is TRBJ1-2 and V is TRBV5-4; D is ambiguous. The CDR3 length is 13 residues. V lost 4 bases and J 8 bases, leaving 15 bases between the germline ends. In germline, CDR1 is SGHNT, CDR2 YYREEE (reference sequence). CDR3 residues: CASSLPVMSGYTF. CDR3 bases: TGTGCCAGCAGCCTTCCCGTGATGAGCGGCTACACCTTC. The complete variable domain, with remaining parts taken from reference TRBV5-4 and TRBJ1-2, reads ETGVTQSPTHLIKTRGQQVTLRCSSQSGHNTVSWYQQALGQGPQFIFQYYREEENGRGNFPPRFSGLQFPNYSSELNVNALELDDSALYLCASSLPVMSGYTFGSGTRLTVV.

The rearrangement uses TRBV27 and TRBJ2-3; weak D call: TRBD1 (6 bases). Germline V lookup: CDR1 MNHEY, CDR2 SMNVEV (reference sequence). This CDR3 comprises 17 residues. The germline V and J ends were trimmed by 5 bases and 3 bases, with 21 bases remaining between them. The CDR3 reads CASSLPLQGRGTDTQYF. In nucleotides, the CDR3 is TGTGCCAGCAGTCTTCCTTTACAGGGAAGGGGTACAGATACGCAGTATTTT.

The gene calls are TRBV11-1 and TRBJ2-7, with 8 bases fitting TRBD1. CDR3 length: 15 amino acids. CDR1 and CDR2 from the germline V gene are SGHAT and FQDESV (reference sequence). V was clipped by 1 base and J by 2 bases; unmatched bases: 4. CDR3 sequence reads: CASSLGTGRPYEQYF. The CDR3, as DNA: TGTGCCAGCAGCTTAGGGACAGGGCGGCCCTACGAGCAGTACTTC. Full variable domain (rest looked up from reference TRBV11-1 and TRBJ2-7): EAEVAQSPRYKITEKSQAVAFWCDPISGHATLYWYRQILGQGPELLVQFQDESVVDDSQLPKDRFSAERLKGVDSTLKIQPAELGDSAMYLCASSLGTGRPYEQYFGPGTRLTVT.